This TCR beta chain was observed in a study of cytomegalovirus exposure and HLA in healthy donors (dated by TCRdb to about 2017). With respect to the entire study: An earlier analysis of about 530 of the donors reported approximately 260 Gb of sequence data and 117 million unique TCR beta sequences obtained from roughly 170 million T cells. The number of typed donors differed by locus: about 629-630 for A, B, C, DRB1 and DQB1; 500 to 550 for DQA1; 606 for DPA1; and about 450 for DPB1. The study aimed to test whether signatures of past pathogen exposure could be identified by cataloging public T cell receptors. A later genetic analysis used genome-wide SNP genotypes for about 65% of the roughly 670 donors, treating that subset as a discovery cohort. HLA typing covered class I and class II loci at four-digit resolution. A later analysis re-analyzed previously published TCR beta repertoires from 600 to 850 donors and added high-resolution HLA genotyping to study TCR occurrence patterns. Among about 370 genotyped donors of the cohort, an average of roughly 230,000 unique TCR beta nucleotide sequences was sequenced per donor, of which about 18% were non-productive. An earlier analysis of roughly 580 of the donors used high-throughput TCR beta sequencing to judge whether each TCR beta V gene segment behaved as functional or pseudogenic. The study profiled the T cell repertoires of 550 to 700 subjects by immunosequencing and related them to cytomegalovirus serostatus. The genetic ancestry cluster associated with self-reported Caucasian donors included 70% to 85% of the approximately 400 genotyped donors. Roughly 5 DR-DQ haplotypes were treated as single units for association and clustering because of strong linkage in the cohort. Every repertoire in the discovery cohort had been generated on one and the same sequencing platform. Alongside the repertoire data, information on donor age, sex, ethnicity and CMV serostatus was compiled. Rather than using new phenotypic data, the later analysis identified candidate immune exposures from TCR beta sequences and from how often those sequences occurred across donors. High-throughput TCR immunosequencing, statistical association of individual TCRs with disease status, and machine learning were combined to predict cytomegalovirus infection status. An early release that covered approximately 600 HLA-typed donors contained 300 to 350 gigabases of sequencing data and around 85 million unique TCR sequences. Along with the roughly 670-subject first cohort, a separate validation cohort of about 110 different subjects was used.

Remarks on this clone: The antigen it binds to is not known. No much larger clone is present one base from it, and per-base qualities are unavailable.

Summary of the overall study and its limitations: An earlier analysis of approximately 530 of the donors showed that most TCR beta V segments appeared in productive rearrangements either about 90% or about 30% of the time, which broadly matched IMGT annotations. It was suggested by the authors that the approach could potentially be generalized to other disease states and immunological phenotypes. Compared with equally common non-associated chains, HLA-associated TCR beta chains in a later analysis were more clonally expanded and had lower generation probabilities. According to a later genetic analysis, donors in an Asian-associated ancestry cluster had fewer N-insertions in productive TCRs than the roughly 660-donor mean. Sequencing depth was assumed to be roughly uniform across donors in the presence/absence analyses, though that assumption may not hold. The classifier was reported to diagnose cytomegalovirus status with high specificity and sensitivity in both the original and validation cohorts. Some IMGT-functional V segments, including TRBV6-2 and TRBV6-3, could not be told apart with the 87-base-pair reads, so those segments were excluded. The earlier analysis of some 560 of the donors excluded some 15 rarely observed V segments, including chromosome 9 orphons, because counts were too low. Three of the identified cytomegalovirus-associated TCR beta chains were confirmed in vitro to be specific for cytomegalovirus antigens. In a later analysis, most CMV-associated TCR beta chains were found to appear HLA-restricted, with HLA associations seemingly driven largely by CMV exposure. A cluster of highly shared sequence variants was judged likely to be a technical artifact of the sequencing pipeline. A later analysis associated 16,951 TCR beta sequences with specific HLA alleles at a false discovery rate of 0.05. Most TCR sequences were seen in very few donors, while some public TCRs were found in many individuals. A later analysis reported that several top co-occurrence clusters appeared linked to parvovirus B19, influenza, CMV and Epstein-Barr virus. CMV serostatus was the only immune exposure information available for the cohort. In a later analysis, the rate of TCR association differed among HLA loci, with DRB1 alleles having the most associated TCRs and HLA-C alleles having the fewest. Linkage disequilibrium might explain the correlated functional status among segregating V segments, but an unknown experimental factor could not be ruled out. When HLA alleles, especially DR and DQ, strongly co-occurred, attributing TCR associations to individual alleles was difficult. In this cohort, only TCR beta chains were sequenced, and detectable features were limited by the absence of alpha or paired-chain data. A further reported finding was that TCR beta sequences accurately predicted the HLA-A and HLA-B alleles for most subjects in the first cohort. HLA typing was unavailable for some donors at each locus, so association tests used only the typed subset. In a later genetic analysis, a missense DCLRE1C variant was associated with V-gene and J-gene trimming of TCR beta chains, and the association was replicated in an independent cohort. A total of fewer than 200 TCR beta chains were listed by the study as associated with cytomegalovirus.

Counted from cysteine to phenylalanine, this CDR3 has 14 amino acids. Only the CDR3 region is kept as DNA, spanning 42 bases read in frame from base 1. Taken from the germline V gene, the CDR1 and CDR2 loops are SGHTA and FQGNSA. V and J are trimmed by 5 bases and 3 bases, and the gene matches miss 6 bases of the junction. The library was built by means of the immunoSEQ multiplex PCR assay. A mixture of 60 forward primers for TCR Vbeta segments and 13 reverse primers for TCR Jbeta segments was used in the multiplex PCR. Amplification of the CDR3 region of rearranged TCR beta genes was performed with a multiplex PCR assay on genomic DNA. On the Illumina HiSeq System, the amplified TCR beta libraries were sequenced as 87-base-pair reads. Processing in the source paper ran as follows. A later analysis tallied around 82 million unique TCR beta chains across the 550 to 850 repertoires, and roughly 11 million of those chains were shared by two or more donors. To remove PCR and sequencing errors, raw reads were error-corrected and collapsed into unique sequences using a nearest-neighbor algorithm that merged closely related sequences. V, D and J gene segments were assigned by aligning CDR3 sequences to IMGT reference sequences. For a sequence to be retained, a match of at least six nucleotides was required to both a V gene segment and a J gene segment. Rearrangements were classified as productive when the CDR3 lacked stop codons and remained in frame with V and J, and all other rearrangements were classified as non-productive. CDR3 was defined by IMGT convention, running from the second conserved V-encoded cysteine to the conserved J-encoded phenylalanine. The earlier analysis of some 550 of the donors excluded any sequence lacking an unambiguous match to a single V gene segment. An earlier analysis of fewer than 750 of the donors classified V segments as functional when productive rearrangements were above 56.7% and as segregating when the standard deviation between donors was above 5%. To diagnose cytomegalovirus status from the catalog of TCR beta chain sequences, a statistical classification framework was built. In a later analysis, V and J genes were assigned by comparing TCR nucleotide sequences against IMGT/GENE-DB human TR gene sequences. Using the TCRdist pipeline, a later analysis assigned CDR3 sequences along with most-parsimonious VDJ recombination scenarios. A later analysis defined each TCR beta chain by its CDR3 amino acid sequence plus V-gene family, and excluded reads lacking a unique V-gene family. To address suspected cross-contamination and a sequencing artifact, a later analysis removed several hundred highly shared, low-generation-probability nucleotide sequences. A later analysis calculated a clonal expansion index for each public chain from normalized within-repertoire ranks of inferred template counts. Generation probabilities in a later analysis came from a VDJ recombination model fitted to out-of-frame rearrangements, and those results were checked against IGoR. Hypergeometric tests were used in a later analysis to score TCR-TCR, TCR-HLA and TCR-CMV co-occurrence, with a repertoire-size bias correction applied to the TCR pairs. A later analysis estimated false discovery rates by permuting HLA or CMV assignments 20 times. In a later analysis, co-occurring TCRs were grouped using DBSCAN, with TCRdist sequence similarity added in when clustering inside HLA-allele-positive subsets. Repertoires with fewer than 30,000 or more than 120,000 public chains were left out of co-occurrence clustering, as were four to six repertoires with anomalous nucleotide sharing. This is the immuneACCESS table as TCRdb keeps it, with only in-frame sequences that have V and J called. A part of the clones is gone; compared with another copy, unresolved V genes explain less than half, and the rest is unexplained. V and J calls and clone size are given by that table; D and trimming were obtained from the DNA. Counted in this sample were over 200,000 clones; approximately 87% of them appeared once. 1% to 1.5% of the sample goes to the ten largest clones.

In total, 500 to 700 healthy bone marrow donors made up the cohort. All cohort members were sampled while nominally healthy, although unrecorded immune exposures were likely present. Of the approximately 700 cohort members, more than 250 had a positive CMV serostatus and roughly 370 had a negative one, while no CMV serostatus was recorded for the donor. Every donor gave a peripheral blood sample, and the peripheral blood mononuclear cells from that sample were used for TCR beta sequencing. Genomic DNA extraction from the blood cell samples was performed with the Qiagen DNeasy Blood Extraction Kit. This sequence originates from a human donor in good health. Sequencing was done on a sample of PBMCs. The rearrangement joined TRBV7-2 to TRBJ2-7, with TRBD2 matching 8 junction bases. The nucleotide sequence is given as TGTGCCAGCAGCCTGGGACTAGAATACTACGAGCAGTACTTC. This translates into CASSLGLEYYEQYF.